A single sample gave rise to the 3 T cell receptor beta chains below, sequenced in a study of T-cell reconstitution after alpha-beta-depleted transplantation in children. TCRbeta library preparation incorporated unique molecular identifiers. TCRdb recomputed calls from the PCR reads with MiXCR, one row per CDR3 protein. This table holds nearly 400,000 distinct CDR3 sequences, about a fifth found once. Sequencing used PBMCs from the stem cell graft donor, obtained from the stem cell graft. The receptor source for this set is a human donor who donated a stem cell graft to a child with acute myeloid leukemia.

The table lists this clonotype with a few counts. The V call is TRBV15, the J call TRBJ2-1, with TRBD2 matching 10 bases. The CDR3 is 19 amino acids. The ends lost 7 bases at V and 0 bases at J; junction bases unmatched: 15. Germline V gives CDR1 LNHNV, CDR2 YYDKDF (reference sequence). The CDR3 loop reads CATTSLRLAGDISYNEQFF. The CDR3 nucleotides read TGTGCCACCACCTCCCTGCGGCTAGCGGGAGACATCTCCTACAATGAGCAGTTCTTC.

This clonotype turned up a few times. V is TRBV27 and J is TRBJ2-1; D is undetermined. Germline CDR1 is MNHEY and CDR2 is SMNVEV (reference sequence). This CDR3 has 15 amino acids. The V end was cut by 2 bases, the J end by 2 bases, with 10 bases between. CDR3 protein: CASSLMWGTYNEQFF. As DNA, the CDR3 is TGTGCCAGCAGTTTAATGTGGGGAACCTACAATGAGCAGTTCTTC.

This clonotype was recorded a few times. The chain links TRBV4-2 to TRBJ2-1, with 9 bases fitting TRBD1. This CDR3 region has 16 residues. Germline V CDR1 and CDR2: LGHNA, YNFKEQ. With 1 base clipped from V and 9 bases from J, the junction kept 10 bases outside the gene matches. CDR3 in amino acids: CASSQVMGQGVGEQFF. CDR3 DNA: TGTGCCAGCAGCCAAGTAATGGGACAGGGCGTTGGTGAGCAGTTCTTC.